The source of this TCR beta chain is a study of T cell responses to AZD1222 COVID-19 vaccine. Study summary: Second doses that came at about 4 or about 12 weeks were put together.

Repertoires were generated with immunoSEQ multiplex PCR, while TCRdb's copy carries only in-frame clones and drops some. Among some 130,000 clones listed, over 75% were seen once. On this clone itself: Its antigen is as yet unknown.

CDR3 length equals 18 residues. Germline CDR1 is SGHTA and CDR2 is FQGTGA. With 5 bases clipped from V and 0 bases from J, the junction kept 13 bases outside the gene matches. Regarding the study as a whole: The donor group comprised mostly white British people and more females; the analysis possibly underestimated clonal diversity. Targeting of unmutated variant regions was reportedly seen in nearly half of spike-specific TCRs.

The rearrangement joins TRBV7-3 to TRBJ2-4, with 7 bases aligning to TRBD1. This sequence originates from an adult in good health. The sample consisted of peripheral blood, taken on day 0 of AZD1222 vaccination. CDR3 residues: CASSPETGSSRAKNIQYF. The CDR3 DNA reads TGTGCCAGCAGCCCCGAGACAGGGTCGTCAAGAGCCAAAAACATTCAGTACTTC.